The next 29 T cell receptor beta chains were all read from a single sample in a study of T cells in Graves' hyperthyroidism and ophthalmopathy. Amplification of TCR beta CDR3 regions used RNA as the template. Primed by the HTBI set, a first-round RT-PCR was run on the TCR CDR3. TCRdb used MiXCR to reprocess the multiplex PCR reads, holding one entry per CDR3 protein. This table has roughly 380,000 distinct CDR3 sequences, less than 20% appearing once. Sequencing was done on a sample of blood. These TCRs come from a woman aged 40 to 50 with Graves' ophthalmopathy.

The chain joins TRBV29-1 to TRBJ2-2; D is perhaps TRBD1 (6 bases). Germline V gene sequence: CDR1 SQVTM, CDR2 ANQGSEA. The CDR3 loop spans 14 amino acids. Between the trimmed V and J ends, which lost 4 bases and 3 bases, there was a span of 12 bases. CDR3 nucleotide sequence: TGCAGCGTTGCGACAGGCCTTGACACCGGGGAGCTGTTTTTT. Translated, it gives CSVATGLDTGELFF.

This clonotype was recorded many times. The V call is TRBV9, the J call TRBJ2-7, with TRBD2 as a possible D gene (5 bases). V lost 0 bases to trimming and J lost 4 bases, with 14 bases between them. In germline, CDR1 is SGDLS, CDR2 YYNGEE. The CDR3 runs to 15 residues. The CDR3 DNA reads as TGTGCCAGCAGCGTAGGGACGGGAAATTCATACGAGCAGTACTTC. Translating it yields CASSVGTGNSYEQYF.

This clonotype was observed at least ten times. The chain uses TRBV6-2 or TRBV6-3 and TRBJ1-2; 10 bases line up with TRBD1. The CDR3 totals 14 residues. V lost 7 bases and J lost 10; bases outside the gene matches: 12. Germline V gives CDR1 MNHEY, CDR2 SVGEGT. CDR3 coding DNA: TGTGCCAGCACCCGTACCGGGACAGGGGCTGACTACACCTTC. Protein: CASTRTGTGADYTF.

The rearrangement joins TRBV15 to TRBJ1-2, with D unclear. V lost 3 bases and J 3 bases, leaving 14 bases between the germline ends. CDR1 is LNHNV, CDR2 YYDKDF, per germline (reference sequence). The CDR3 is made up of 15 amino acids. The chain's CDR3 is CATSSDFPDYYGYTF. In DNA form, the CDR3 reads TGTGCCACCAGCAGTGACTTTCCGGATTACTATGGCTACACCTTC.

This clonotype occurred many times. The chain has TRBV12-3 or TRBV12-4 and TRBJ2-7; 7 bases are a match to TRBD2. The ends lost 8 bases at V and 7 bases at J; junction bases unmatched: 11. The CDR3 has 13 residues. The CDR3 DNA follows: TGTGCCAGCTGGGCGGGGGAGGAGCGGGAGCAGTACTTC. It specifies CASWAGEEREQYF.

Comment on this clonotype: The junction departs from the called germline gene at one end, perhaps through a read error. The chain links TRBV5-5 to TRBJ2-7; 9 nucleotides line up with TRBD2. This CDR3 contains 14 residues. CDR1 is SGHKS and CDR2 is YYEKEE in the germline V gene (reference sequence). In DNA form, the CDR3 reads TGTGCCAGCAGCTTCGCCGACTCCGGGACTAGCATCCACTTC. Translating gives CASSFADSGTSIHF.

This clonotype appeared many times. V and J are TRBV30 and TRBJ1-1; the D gene is possibly TRBD1 (6 bases). The CDR3 runs 11 residues. CDR1 and CDR2 from the germline V gene are GTSNPN and SVGIG (reference sequence). With 6 bases removed from V and 8 bases from J, the gap between germline ends came to 13 bases. CDR3 in DNA: TGTGCCTGCAGCCGGACAGAAGAAGCTTTCTTT. It yields the protein CACSRTEEAFF.

The sample holds many counts of this clonotype. The gene calls are TRBV28 and TRBJ2-7; D gene ambiguous. The CDR3 runs 11 residues. CDR1 MDHEN and CDR2 SYDVKM come from the germline V gene. Trimming stripped 5 bases from V and 7 bases from J, with 9 bases between. The CDR3 sequence is CASSRAEEQYF. CDR3 nucleotides: TGTGCCAGCAGTAGGGCGGAAGAGCAGTACTTC.

This clonotype showed up many times. V is TRBV28 and J is TRBJ2-7; D perhaps matches TRBD1 (6 bases). The germline V gene has CDR1 MDHEN and CDR2 SYDVKM. The V gene lost 7 bases and the J gene lost 7 bases, with 20 bases spanning the gap. The CDR3 spans 14 residues. CDR3 sequence reads: CASTSGTTMREQYF. DNA of the CDR3: TGTGCCAGCACATCCGGGACAACCATGAGGGAGCAGTACTTC.

This clonotype was seen many times. The genes are TRBV5-1 and TRBJ2-5, with 7 bases fitting TRBD2. Trimming took 4 bases from V and 5 from J; bases not matched to a gene: 11. The V gene's germline CDR1 is SGHRS and CDR2 YFSETQ. The CDR3 is 15 residues long. The CDR3 protein is CASSNALAEGETQYF. CDR3 nucleotide sequence: TGCGCCAGCAGCAACGCCCTAGCGGAGGGGGAGACCCAGTACTTC. The variable domain in full, with the rest retrieved from reference TRBV5-1 and TRBJ2-5, is KAGVTQTPRYLIKTRGQQVTLSCSPISGHRSVSWYQQTPGQGLQFLFEYFSETQRNKGNFPGRFSGRQFSNSRSEMNVSTLELGDSALYLCASSNALAEGETQYFGPGTRLLVL.

This clonotype was seen ten or more times. The V call is TRBV7-9, the J call TRBJ2-6, with D perhaps matching TRBD1 (6 bases). Trimming cost V 0 bases and J 0 bases, with 6 bases left between them. The CDR3 is 16 residues long. Germline CDR1 is SEHNR and CDR2 is FQNEAQ (reference sequence). The CDR3 protein is CASSLAQGSGANVLTF. The CDR3 nucleotides are TGTGCCAGCAGCTTAGCACAGGGCTCTGGGGCCAACGTCCTGACTTTC.

This clonotype was seen just once. The chain carries TRBV5-1 and TRBJ2-7; 15 bases align to TRBD2. The CDR3 length is 16 residues. The germline V gene has CDR1 SGHRS and CDR2 YFSETQ. V shed 3 bases, J shed 3 bases, and the junction held 4 bases outside the gene matches. CDR3 in amino acids: CASSSGTSGGYYEQYF. The DNA of the CDR3 is TGCGCCAGCAGCTCCGGGACTAGCGGGGGGTACTACGAGCAGTACTTC.

The genes are TRBV20-1 and TRBJ1-1; D not resolved. This CDR3 is 11 amino acids long. The V and J ends lost 6 bases and 1 base respectively, with 6 bases between them. Germline V lookup: CDR1 DFQATT, CDR2 SNEGSKA (reference sequence). CDR3 in amino acids: CSAETNTEAFF. CDR3 sequence (DNA): TGCAGTGCGGAAACGAACACTGAAGCTTTCTTT.

The table lists this clonotype with many counts. V is TRBV11-1 and J is TRBJ2-7, with 7 bases fitting TRBD2. CDR1 is SGHAT and CDR2 is FQDESV in the germline V gene (reference sequence). Germline trimming cut 3 bases from V and 2 bases from J; bases unmatched to any gene: 16. The CDR3 spans 18 residues. The CDR3 reads CASSLRGGGGRSTYEQYF. In DNA form, the CDR3 reads TGTGCCAGCAGCTTGCGCGGGGGTGGTGGGAGGTCGACCTACGAGCAGTACTTC.

This clonotype came up many times. The chain combines TRBV27 with TRBJ1-5; D perhaps matches TRBD1 (5 bases). This CDR3 region has 14 residues. V lost 2 bases, J lost 4 bases, and 9 bases lay in between. Per the germline V gene, CDR1 is MNHEY and CDR2 is SMNVEV (reference sequence). The CDR3 is CASSLRAGNQPQHF. The CDR3 nucleotides are TGTGCCAGCAGTTTAAGGGCAGGGAATCAGCCCCAGCATTTT.

The table lists this clonotype with a few counts. This sequence may be a read error, since a much larger clone differs from it by one base. V gene TRBV19 combines with J gene TRBJ1-5, with D maybe TRBD1 (5 bases). This CDR3 spans 14 amino acids. Trimming took off 4 bases at V and 2 bases at J, with 9 bases between the two ends. Germline-derived CDR1 and CDR2 are LNHDA and SQIVND (reference sequence). The CDR3 nucleotides read TGTGCCAGTAGTAGTGGGGCACGCAATCAGCCCCAGCATTTT. Protein sequence: CASSSGARNQPQHF.

Details on this clonotype: The junction differs from germline at one of its ends, possibly a read error. The chain carries TRBV18 and TRBJ1-1; TRBD1 matches at 7 bases. The CDR3 extends over 15 amino acids. The germline gives CDR1 KGHSH, CDR2 LQKENI. The CDR3 reads CASLPGGRMNTEAFF. The CDR3 nucleotides read TGTGCCAGCTTACCAGGGGGTCGGATGAACACTGAAGCTTTCTTT.

This clonotype has a count of ten or more. The chain recombines TRBV28 with TRBJ1-5; tentatively, D is TRBD1 (6 bases). With 7 bases removed from V and 3 bases from J, the gap between germline ends came to 10 bases. The CDR3 sequence is 13 residues long. CDR1 MDHEN and CDR2 SYDVKM come from the germline V gene. CDR3 residues: CASKRTVNQPQHF. The CDR3, as DNA: TGTGCCAGCAAAAGGACAGTCAATCAGCCCCAGCATTTT.

This clonotype was seen many times. The chain uses TRBV5-1 and TRBJ2-2; D uncertain. The germline V gene encodes CDR1 SGHRS and CDR2 YFSETQ. V was trimmed by 0 bases and J by 2 bases, leaving 8 bases between them. The CDR3 is 15 residues long. The CDR3 sequence is CASSLDAANTGELFF. In DNA form, the CDR3 reads TGCGCCAGCAGCTTGGATGCGGCAAACACCGGGGAGCTGTTTTTT.

This clonotype was detected ten times or more. The chain joins TRBV20-1 to TRBJ2-7; a possible D gene is TRBD2 (7 bases). The CDR3 contains 14 residues. Germline V gene sequence: CDR1 DFQATT, CDR2 SNEGSKA (reference sequence). Trimming cost V 6 bases and J 2 bases, with 17 bases left between them. The CDR3 DNA reads as TGCAGTGCCCAGAGGGGAGGGGGAGCCTACGAGCAGTACTTC. Residues: CSAQRGGGAYEQYF.

This clonotype was seen at least ten times. V and J are TRBV7-2 and TRBJ2-7; D is tentatively TRBD1 or TRBD2 (5 bases each). CDR1 is SGHTA, CDR2 FQGNSA, per germline. Between the trimmed V and J ends, which lost 5 bases and 7 bases, there was a span of 15 bases. This CDR3 spans 13 amino acids. For the CDR3, the DNA is TGTGCCAGCAGCCAAGGACAACCGGGGGAGCAGTACTTC. Its translation: CASSQGQPGEQYF.

This clonotype was counted at least ten times. CDR3 sequence (DNA): TGTGCCAGCACGCCCCACAGGGTTGACAATCAGCCCCAGCATTTT. It codes for CASTPHRVDNQPQHF. The chain joins TRBV28 to TRBJ1-5; perhaps TRBD1 as D (6 bases). Germline lookup yields CDR1 MDHEN and CDR2 SYDVKM. Between the trimmed V and J ends, which lost 7 bases and 3 bases, there was a span of 16 bases. The CDR3 runs 15 residues.

In regard to this clonotype: This may come from a read error, since a much larger clone is one base off. The rearrangement joins TRBV13 to TRBJ2-7; a possible D gene is TRBD1 (6 bases). This CDR3 comprises 16 residues. V gave up 3 bases and J gave up 7 bases, with 22 bases separating them. CDR1 PRHDT and CDR2 FYEKMQ come from the germline V gene (reference sequence). The CDR3 loop reads CASSFGGWTAPPEQYF. CDR3 nucleotides: TGTGCCAGCAGCTTCGGCGGGTGGACAGCGCCCCCAGAGCAGTACTTC.

This clonotype was counted many times. The chain couples TRBV6-5 to TRBJ2-7; 12 nucleotides match TRBD1. Germline V CDR1 and CDR2: MNHEY, SVGAGI. Losses at the gene ends were 5 bases for V and 4 bases for J; bases not matched to a gene: 6. The CDR3 has 15 residues. The CDR3 DNA is TGTGCCAGCAGTCCTGGGACAGGGGGCAAGTACGAGCAGTACTTC. Its protein is CASSPGTGGKYEQYF.

This clonotype was seen repeatedly, ten times or more. The chain is built from TRBV15 and TRBJ2-7; TRBD1 matches at 10 bases. CDR1 and CDR2 from the germline V gene are LNHNV and YYDKDF (reference sequence). V was pared by 1 base and J by 3 bases, with 3 bases of the junction left unmatched. CDR3 length: 15 amino acids. This CDR3 is CATSRGWTGGYEQYF. As DNA, the CDR3 is TGTGCCACCAGCAGAGGTTGGACAGGGGGCTACGAGCAGTACTTC.

This clonotype showed up many times. The V and J genes are TRBV20-1 and TRBJ2-7; D not certain. The CDR3 length is 14 residues. Germline CDR1 is DFQATT and CDR2 is SNEGSKA (reference sequence). The V gene lost 0 bases and the J gene lost 5 bases, with 14 bases spanning the gap. The CDR3 DNA sequence: TGCAGTGCTAGAGATCTACGGGCGTTCGACGAGCAGTACTTC. Amino acid sequence: CSARDLRAFDEQYF.

This clonotype was recorded at least ten times. The genes are TRBV27 and TRBJ2-2; D call uncertain. Germline loops: CDR1 MNHEY, CDR2 SMNVEV (reference sequence). V was pared by 1 base and J by 3 bases, with 12 bases between. The CDR3 runs 16 residues. DNA of the CDR3: TGTGCCAGCAGTTTATTCTGGGGTTCCGACACCGGGGAGCTGTTTTTT. It encodes CASSLFWGSDTGELFF.

This clonotype was recorded many times. The genes are TRBV7-2 and TRBJ1-6; D gene ambiguous. Per the germline V gene, CDR1 is SGHTA and CDR2 is FQGNSA. Trimming took off 5 bases at V and 0 bases at J, with 14 bases between the two ends. The CDR3 is 17 amino acids. The CDR3 DNA reads TGTGCCAGCAGCCCACACCGGGTAGTCTCCTATAATTCACCCCTCCACTTT. Translated, it gives CASSPHRVVSYNSPLHF.

This clonotype has a count of ten or more. J is TRBJ2-6 and V is TRBV13; D unresolved. This CDR3 is 15 amino acids long. CDR1 PRHDT and CDR2 FYEKMQ come from the germline V gene (reference sequence). V lost 2 bases and J lost 2, with 7 bases in between. This CDR3 is CASSLISAGANVLTF. CDR3 nucleotides: TGTGCCAGCAGCTTAATTTCCGCTGGGGCCAACGTCCTGACTTTC.